The present T cell receptor (beta chain) was sequenced within a study of early T cells in non-severe SARS-CoV-2 infection. Study-level information: Sequencing used unsorted whole-blood bulk RNA, so chains lack pairing. General study findings and limits: VDJdb matching skewed toward anti-spike CD8 responses, missing private and CD4 specificities.

With regard to this clonotype: Its antigen remains unknown.

The CDR3 is 14 amino acids. Germline CDR1 is MDHEN and CDR2 is SYDVKM. V was shortened by 3 bases and J by 2 bases, with 10 bases between the two germline ends. Individual cDNA molecules each received unique molecular identifiers attached to them. Using its own MiXCR run on the 5' RACE reads, TCRdb lists one record per CDR3 protein. The sample holds some 40,000 distinct CDR3 sequences, roughly 5.4% seen once. The TCR sequence derives from an adult who was a healthcare worker with PCR-confirmed SARS-CoV-2 infection or an uninfected control (not recorded which). This chain connects TRBV28 to TRBJ2-5; no definite D call. Sequencing was performed on whole blood. The CDR3 region is CASSLGGAQETQYF. The CDR3 coding sequence is TGTGCCAGCAGTTTGGGCGGAGCGCAAGAGACCCAGTACTTC.